This T cell receptor (beta chain) was sequenced in a study of shared clonotypes between healthy human individuals. The germline gives CDR1 SGHTA, CDR2 FQGNSA. This CDR3 is built from 17 residues. Trimming took 5 bases from V and 5 from J; bases not matched to a gene: 10. Genomic DNA belonging to each subset was distributed in equal measure over several immunoSEQ plates. The protocol was immunoSEQ multiplex PCR, while the TCRdb copy is restricted to in-frame clones and leaves out a portion. This sample has more than 2,000,000 clones, with approximately 93% found just once. The genes are TRBV7-2 and TRBJ2-2, with 11 bases matching TRBD2. This clonotype was obtained from a man younger than 35 in good health. Some clones in this sample may be carry-over from other donors' samples. Sequencing input: naive CD4+ T cells from PBMCs. Subset meaning: CD45RA+ positively selected. CDR3 sequence: CASSPRTSGSGTGELFF. The CDR3 DNA reads TGTGCCAGCAGCCCTCGCACTAGCGGGAGCGGGACCGGGGAGCTGTTTTTT. The full variable domain, with the rest looked up from reference TRBV7-2 and TRBJ2-2, is GAGVSQSPSNKVTEKGKDVELRCDPISGHTALYWYRQSLGQGLEFLIYFQGNSAPDKSGLPSDRFSAERTGGSVSTLTIQRTQQEDSAVYLCASSPRTSGSGTGELFFGEGSRLTVL.